The 32 T cell receptor beta chains given below trace back to one sample, sequenced in a study of CD8+ T cells in alopecia areata. Extracted RNA was reverse transcribed into cDNA, the sequencing template. Data came from immunoSEQ multiplex PCR; TCRdb stores just in-frame clones and leaves some out. The table records 190,000 or so clones, roughly 64% of them present only once. Noted treatment: oral pan-JAK inhibitor, 5-10 mg twice daily. Here the sequenced sample was CD8+ T cells sorted from blood, taken at week 24, from a patient treated with tofacitinib. The receptors shown here come from a human donor with alopecia areata.

The chain uses TRBV12-5 and TRBJ1-1; a possible D gene is TRBD1 (5 bases). The CDR3 covers 15 residues. V shed 10 bases and J shed 3 bases, with 21 bases lying between them. Germline V gene lookup returns CDR1 LGHNT and CDR2 FRNRAP. The CDR3, as DNA: TGTGCTACTTGGGACGGTGGATTTCGAGACACTGAAGCTTTCTTT. This gives the protein CATWDGGFRDTEAFF.

The chain couples TRBV11-2 to TRBJ1-6; no clear D gene. Trimming left V 1 base short and J 13 bases short, with 8 bases between. CDR3 length: 12 residues. CDR1 and CDR2 (germline): SGHAT, FQNNGV. The CDR3 coding sequence is TGTGCCAGCAGCTTAGGGCAGTTCCCCCTCCACTTT. Translation: CASSLGQFPLHF.

This clone showed up just once. The chain combines TRBV29-1 with TRBJ2-1; D may be TRBD1 (5 bases). Trimming left V 5 bases short and J 4 bases short, with 12 bases between. This CDR3 has 13 amino acids. Germline CDR1 reads SQVTM; CDR2 reads ANQGSEA. Written as DNA, the CDR3 is TGCAGCGTTAAAGGGGTGGAGTACAATGAGCAGTTCTTC. Its protein is CSVKGVEYNEQFF.

This clone came up a few times. The chain couples TRBV19 to TRBJ1-5; TRBD1 is a possible D gene (5 bases). Trimming pared 5 bases from V and 11 bases from J, leaving 13 bases between. Germline V gene data show CDR1 as LNHDA and CDR2 as SQIVND (reference sequence). CDR3 length: 12 residues. In DNA form, the CDR3 reads TGTGCCAGTAGTCCTCAGACACAGGCCCAGCATTTT. Its translation is CASSPQTQAQHF.

This clone was seen more than once but under ten times. The rearrangement uses TRBV30 and TRBJ1-1, with 7 positions matching TRBD1. Germline CDR1 is GTSNPN and CDR2 is SVGIG (reference sequence). V was clipped by 5 bases and J by 5 bases; unmatched bases: 11. CDR3 size: 14 residues. The CDR3 loop is CAWVLEGAWTEAFF. CDR3 sequence (DNA): TGTGCCTGGGTACTGGAGGGGGCATGGACTGAAGCTTTCTTT. The full variable domain, in which reference TRBV30 and TRBJ1-1 provide the parts outside the CDR3, is SQTIHQWPATLVQPVGSPLSLECTVEGTSNPNLYWYRQAAGRGLQLLFYSVGIGQISSEVPQNLSASRPQDRQFILSSKKLLLSDSGFYLCAWVLEGAWTEAFFGQGTRLTVV.

The V call is TRBV30, the J call TRBJ1-1; tentatively, D is TRBD1 (5 bases). In germline, CDR1 is GTSNPN, CDR2 SVGIG (reference sequence). The V gene lost 3 bases and the J gene lost 6 bases, with 8 bases spanning the gap. The CDR3 sequence is 11 residues long. The CDR3 DNA reads as TGTGCCTGGAGCCGGGGCGCTGAAGCTTTCTTT. Translated: CAWSRGAEAFF.

This clone appeared a few times. The chain carries TRBV7-9 and TRBJ2-7; 7 bases are shared with TRBD1. Per the germline V gene, CDR1 is SEHNR and CDR2 is FQNEAQ (reference sequence). The CDR3 consists of 15 residues. V dropped 5 bases and J dropped 2; count of bases not matched to a gene: 9. The CDR3 region is CASSPPEGATYEQYF. DNA of the CDR3: TGTGCCAGCAGCCCCCCAGAGGGGGCGACCTACGAGCAGTACTTC. The full variable domain, completed using reference TRBV7-9 and TRBJ2-7, is DTGVSQNPRHKITKRGQNVTFRCDPISEHNRLYWYRQTLGQGPEFLTYFQNEAQLEKSRLLSDRFSAERPKGSFSTLEIQRTEQGDSAMYLCASSPPEGATYEQYFGPGTRLTVT.

This chain links TRBV7-8 with TRBJ1-2; D is uncertain. Germline CDR1 SGHVS, CDR2 FQNEAQ. This CDR3 has 14 amino acids. V shed 1 base and J shed 0 bases, with 6 bases lying between them. The CDR3 DNA reads as TGTGCCAGCAGCTTAGGTCTGTCTAACTATGGCTACACCTTC. Its translation is CASSLGLSNYGYTF.

V gene TRBV7-9 combines with J gene TRBJ2-2, with 10 bases that match TRBD1. The germline gives CDR1 SEHNR, CDR2 FQNEAQ (reference sequence). The CDR3 is 13 amino acids. Trimming cost V 7 bases and J 7 bases; bases outside gene matches: 3. The CDR3 protein is CASTDRGLGELFF. CDR3 in DNA: TGTGCCAGCACCGACAGGGGGCTCGGGGAGCTGTTTTTT. The full variable domain, its missing parts supplied by reference TRBV7-9 and TRBJ2-2, is DTGVSQNPRHKITKRGQNVTFRCDPISEHNRLYWYRQTLGQGPEFLTYFQNEAQLEKSRLLSDRFSAERPKGSFSTLEIQRTEQGDSAMYLCASTDRGLGELFFGEGSRLTVL.

This chain connects TRBV5-6 to TRBJ2-5, with 10 bases matching TRBD2. The germline gives CDR1 SGHDT, CDR2 YYEEEE. The CDR3 contains 14 residues. The junction had 6 bases not matched to a gene; V was cut back by 4 bases and J by 6 bases. This CDR3 is CASSIGTSEKTQYF. The CDR3, as DNA: TGTGCCAGCAGCATTGGGACTAGCGAGAAGACCCAGTACTTC.

This sequence joins TRBV2 and TRBJ2-1; 8 positions agree with TRBD2. The junction had 5 bases not matched to a gene; V was cut back by 10 bases and J by 6 bases. Germline V gene data show CDR1 as SNHLY and CDR2 as FYNNEI. This CDR3 spans 12 amino acids. CDR3 nucleotide sequence: TGTGCCACCCTGGCGGGGGGCAATGAGCAGTTCTTC. Encoded protein: CATLAGGNEQFF.

This clone was seen a few times. The J gene is TRBJ1-5, the V gene TRBV7-9; 7 bases map to TRBD1. The V and J ends lost 6 bases and 3 bases, in that order; junction bases with no gene match: 2. CDR3 size: 13 residues. Germline V gives CDR1 SEHNR, CDR2 FQNEAQ (reference sequence). The CDR3 region has the DNA TGTGCCAGCAGTACAGGGGACAATCAGCCCCAGCATTTT. As protein: CASSTGDNQPQHF.

V usage is TRBV5-6 and J usage is TRBJ2-7, with 8 nucleotides matching TRBD1. The trim removed 0 bases at V and 3 bases at J, leaving 2 bases unmatched. CDR1 and CDR2 from the germline V gene are SGHDT and YYEEEE. This CDR3 has 14 residues. As DNA, the CDR3 is TGTGCCAGCAGCTTGGGACAGGGGAACTACGAGCAGTACTTC. Protein sequence: CASSLGQGNYEQYF.

This clone was observed a few times. The gene calls are TRBV10-3 and TRBJ2-1; TRBD2 is a possible D gene (6 bases). This CDR3 has 17 residues. In germline, CDR1 is ENHRY, CDR2 SYGVKD. Between the trimmed V and J ends, which lost 7 bases and 0 bases, there was a span of 19 bases. CDR3 DNA: TGTGCCATCATCGGAACGGGGGTAATGAGCTCCTACAATGAGCAGTTCTTC. Protein product: CAIIGTGVMSSYNEQFF.

The chain couples TRBV2 to TRBJ2-3; 9 nucleotides align to TRBD1. V lost 8 bases, J lost 2 bases, and 8 bases stayed unmatched. CDR1 SNHLY and CDR2 FYNNEI come from the germline V gene. This CDR3 has 15 residues. Here the CDR3 reads CASSPWTGDTDTQYF. CDR3 bases: TGTGCCAGCTCTCCTTGGACAGGGGACACAGATACGCAGTATTTT.

V is TRBV2 and J is TRBJ2-7, with 7 bases fitting TRBD2. This CDR3 spans 12 amino acids. Germline CDR1 and CDR2: SNHLY and FYNNEI. The V segment lost 6 bases and the J segment 2 bases; nucleotides outside the gene matches: 1. The CDR3 protein is CASRAGAYEQYF. In DNA, the CDR3 is TGTGCCAGCAGGGCGGGGGCCTACGAGCAGTACTTC.

This clone showed up just a few times. J is TRBJ1-6 and V is TRBV19, with 7 positions matching TRBD1. Germline V CDR1 and CDR2: LNHDA, SQIVND (reference sequence). V lost 5 bases, J lost 6 bases, and 10 bases stayed unmatched. The CDR3 runs to 16 residues. The CDR3 sequence: CASSPFGTVTNSPLHF. CDR3 bases: TGTGCCAGTAGTCCCTTCGGGACAGTCACTAATTCACCCCTCCACTTT.

This clone was picked up a small number of times. This chain joins TRBV29-1 and TRBJ2-7; 8 positions match TRBD1. Germline trimming cut 4 bases from V and 2 bases from J; bases unmatched to any gene: 7. The CDR3 consists of 14 residues. Germline V CDR1 and CDR2: SQVTM, ANQGSEA. The CDR3 region has the DNA TGCAGCGTTGCCGGTCGGACAGGGACCTACGAGCAGTACTTC. This codes for CSVAGRTGTYEQYF.

This clone was observed a handful of times. V is TRBV7-2 and J is TRBJ2-3, with 8 nucleotides matching TRBD2. The CDR3 has 15 amino acids. V was pared by 3 bases and J by 4 bases, with 6 bases of the junction left unmatched. Germline-derived CDR1 and CDR2 are SGHTA and FQGNSA. This chain's CDR3 is CASSLSSGDSDTQYF. The DNA of the CDR3 is TGTGCCAGCAGCTTGAGTAGCGGGGATTCAGATACGCAGTATTTT.

The gene calls are TRBV25-1 and TRBJ2-7; D uncertain. Trimming removed 3 bases at V and 0 bases at J, with 15 bases between. The CDR3 is made up of 16 amino acids. Germline V lookup: CDR1 MGHDK, CDR2 SYGVNS. The CDR3 sequence is CASSDSGDARSYEQYF. The CDR3 bases are TGTGCCAGCAGTGATTCTGGAGACGCTCGCTCCTACGAGCAGTACTTC.

The V gene is TRBV13, the J gene TRBJ2-7; TRBD2 agrees at 8 bases. In germline, CDR1 is PRHDT, CDR2 FYEKMQ (reference sequence). Germline trimming cut 4 bases from V and 0 bases from J; bases unmatched to any gene: 8. This CDR3 contains 16 residues. The CDR3 is CASSSASGGSSYEQYF. Written as DNA, the CDR3 is TGTGCCAGCAGCTCCGCGTCGGGGGGGAGCTCCTACGAGCAGTACTTC.

The CDR3 nucleotides are TGCGCCAGCAGCGCATACGGGACAGGGGCTGGCTACACCTTC. Translation: CASSAYGTGAGYTF. The rearrangement links TRBV5-1 to TRBJ1-2; TRBD1 matches at 10 bases. The trim removed 4 bases at V and 7 bases at J, leaving 7 bases unmatched. The germline V gene has CDR1 SGHRS and CDR2 YFSETQ. The CDR3 has 14 amino acids.

This clone was found a few times. V is TRBV6-5 and J is TRBJ2-1; D not resolved. The V gene lost 3 bases and the J gene lost 4 bases, with 13 bases spanning the gap. In germline, CDR1 is MNHEY, CDR2 SVGAGI. The CDR3 length is 15 residues. The CDR3 nucleotides are TGTGCCAGCAGTTATGGTAGGGCAGATTACAATGAGCAGTTCTTC. Translated: CASSYGRADYNEQFF.

The chain employs TRBV29-1 and TRBJ2-1; D possibly corresponds to TRBD2 (6 bases). V lost 6 bases, J lost 5 bases, and 14 bases lay in between. Germline loops: CDR1 SQVTM, CDR2 ANQGSEA. This CDR3 is built from 13 residues. The CDR3 DNA sequence: TGCAGCGTAGACCGGGACTTAGACAATGAGCAGTTCTTC. Translation gives CSVDRDLDNEQFF.

This rearrangement joins TRBV29-1 to TRBJ1-2; no firm D call. Trimming cost V 5 bases and J 5 bases, with 18 bases left between them. CDR1 is SQVTM, CDR2 ANQGSEA, per germline. The CDR3 has 14 amino acids. CDR3 sequence (DNA): TGCAGCGTTCCCACTGCGACACTATGGTATGGCTACACCTTC. This sequence encodes CSVPTATLWYGYTF.

This clone was picked up a small number of times. The chain carries TRBV23-1 and TRBJ1-4, with 8 positions matching TRBD1. TRBV23-1 falls under the ORF class, with uncertain function. The CDR3 is 15 amino acids. Unmatched junction bases numbered 9, after V lost 4 bases and J lost 8 bases. The CDR3 here is CASSRRTGNCEKLFF. In nucleotides, the CDR3 is TGCGCCAGCAGTCGGCGGACAGGGAATTGCGAAAAACTGTTTTTT.

The count of this clone is one. This CDR3 is CASIETGGEAETRYGYTF. Written as DNA, the CDR3 is TGTGCCAGCATAGAGACAGGGGGCGAAGCCGAAACACGATATGGCTACACCTTC. The chain is built from TRBV5-6 and TRBJ1-2; the match to TRBD1 covers 10 bases. CDR3 length equals 18 residues. Germline V gene sequence: CDR1 SGHDT, CDR2 YYEEEE. With 6 bases clipped from V and 5 bases from J, the junction kept 19 bases outside the gene matches.

The chain has TRBV5-6 and TRBJ2-5; the match to TRBD1 covers 7 bases. Germline values: CDR1 SGHDT, CDR2 YYEEEE. The CDR3 loop spans 15 amino acids. Trimming at V came to 5 bases and at J to 1 base, leaving 8 bases not matched to a gene. The CDR3 reads CASREPGTVQETQYF. CDR3 nucleotide sequence: TGTGCCAGCAGGGAGCCCGGGACAGTCCAAGAGACCCAGTACTTC.

This chain connects TRBV20-1 to TRBJ2-1; D may be TRBD1 or TRBD2 (6 bases each). V shed 3 bases and J shed 10 bases, with 10 bases lying between them. This CDR3 comprises 11 residues. Germline-derived CDR1 and CDR2 are DFQATT and SNEGSKA (reference sequence). In nucleotides, the CDR3 is TGCAGTGCTAGTGACGGGGGCGAGCAGTTCTTC. This codes for CSASDGGEQFF.

The chain carries TRBV5-6 and TRBJ1-1; D not certain. The V end lost 4 bases, the J end lost 10 bases, and 11 bases lay between the germline ends. The CDR3 consists of 11 residues. The germline V gene encodes CDR1 SGHDT and CDR2 YYEEEE. For the CDR3, the DNA is TGTGCCAGCAGCATCGGACGGACAGCTTTCTTT. Protein: CASSIGRTAFF.

This chain connects TRBV27 to TRBJ2-2; the D gene is possibly TRBD1 (5 bases). Deletions cut 8 bases from V and 6 bases from J, with 10 bases between. The length of the CDR3 is 12 residues. The germline V gene has CDR1 MNHEY and CDR2 SMNVEV (reference sequence). CDR3 DNA: TGTGCCAGCGGCAGGGTTGCCGGGGAGCTGTTTTTT. Translating gives CASGRVAGELFF.

CDR3 in DNA: TGTGCCAGCAGCCAAGATCGGTTGAGGGGAGGCACTGAAGCTTTCTTT. The encoded protein is CASSQDRLRGGTEAFF. J is TRBJ1-1 and V is TRBV4-2; D perhaps matches TRBD1 (5 bases). V lost 0 bases and J lost 4, with 15 bases in between. CDR1 is LGHNA and CDR2 is YNFKEQ in the germline V gene. This CDR3 is 16 amino acids long.